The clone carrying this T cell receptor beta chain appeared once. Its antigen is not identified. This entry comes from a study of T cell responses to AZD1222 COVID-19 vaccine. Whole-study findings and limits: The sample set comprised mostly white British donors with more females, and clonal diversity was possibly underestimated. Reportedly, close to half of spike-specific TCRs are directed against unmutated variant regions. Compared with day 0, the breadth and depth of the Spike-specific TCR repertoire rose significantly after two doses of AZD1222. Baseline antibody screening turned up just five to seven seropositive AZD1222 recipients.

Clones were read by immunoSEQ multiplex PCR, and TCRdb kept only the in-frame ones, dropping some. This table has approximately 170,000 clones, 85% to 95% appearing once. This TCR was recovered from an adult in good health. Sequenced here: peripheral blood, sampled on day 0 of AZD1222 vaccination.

The chain's CDR3 is CAWSGDSVTYEQYF. In DNA form, the CDR3 reads TGTGCCTGGAGTGGCGACAGTGTAACCTACGAGCAGTACTTC. The V and J genes are TRBV30 and TRBJ2-7; D might be TRBD1 (5 bases). Germline V gene lookup returns CDR1 GTSNPN and CDR2 SVGIG (reference sequence). The CDR3 contains 14 residues. The V gene lost 1 base and the J gene lost 2 bases, with 12 bases spanning the gap.